This T cell receptor (beta chain) was found in a study of blood T cell repertoires in COVID-19. On the study more broadly: Whether acute or convalescent, the COVID-19 samples came from the United States, Italy and Spain.

CDR1 is KGHDR, CDR2 SFDVKD, per germline. This CDR3 has 14 amino acids. V dropped 4 bases and J dropped 2 bases, with 10 bases sitting between them. Per the original data handling: Estimation of nucleated cell counts was performed using reference gene primer amplification. Measured with immunoSEQ multiplex PCR; TCRdb has only the in-frame clones, and not every one. Clone size and V and J calls were adopted from that table, with D and trimming inferred from the DNA. The sample holds 280,000 or so clones, approximately 90% seen once. V is TRBV24-1 and J is TRBJ1-2; D gene uncertain. This receptor was obtained from a woman aged 40 to 49 who had recovered from COVID-19. Material for sequencing was PBMCs or T cells enriched from blood (not recorded which). Written as DNA, the CDR3 is TGTGCCACCAGTGACCCACCCCGGAACTATGGCTACACCTTC. Its translation: CATSDPPRNYGYTF.